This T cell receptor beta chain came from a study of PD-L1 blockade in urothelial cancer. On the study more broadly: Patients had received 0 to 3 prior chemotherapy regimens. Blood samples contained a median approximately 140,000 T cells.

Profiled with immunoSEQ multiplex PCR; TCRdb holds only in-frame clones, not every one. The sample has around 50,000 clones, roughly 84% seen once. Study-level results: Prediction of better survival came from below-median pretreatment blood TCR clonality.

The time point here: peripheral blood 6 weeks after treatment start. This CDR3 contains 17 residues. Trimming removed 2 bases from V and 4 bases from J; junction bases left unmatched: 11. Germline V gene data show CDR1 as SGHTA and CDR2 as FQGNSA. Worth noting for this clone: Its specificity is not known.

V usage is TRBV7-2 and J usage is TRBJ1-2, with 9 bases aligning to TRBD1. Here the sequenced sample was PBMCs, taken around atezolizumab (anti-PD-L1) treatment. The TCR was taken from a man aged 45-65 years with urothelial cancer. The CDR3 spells CASSLLSGTGKGYGYTF. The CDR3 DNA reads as TGTGCCAGCAGCTTATTATCCGGGACAGGGAAAGGCTATGGCTACACCTTC.